The rows below give T cell receptor beta chains drawn from one sample of a study of neurological immune-mediated disorders. In TCRdb, the 5' RACE reads were re-called with MiXCR into one record per CDR3 protein. In the table there are roughly 50,000 distinct CDR3 sequences, roughly 12% of which are singletons. Sequencing was done on a sample of PBMCs. These receptors were taken from a woman aged 55-69 years with HTLV-1-associated myelopathy (HAM/TSP). The CDR3 runs from the conserved cysteine through the conserved F or W. The D gene is left open where the match is weak. The size field is filled for only some rows; it gives once, few, many or a size class.

J gene	D gene	clone size	V gene	CDR3 protein	CDR3 DNA
TRBJ2-3	TRBD2	many	TRBV5-1	CASSLNPGLAADTQYF	TGCGCCAGCAGCTTAAACCCGGGGCTAGCGGCAGATACGCAGTATTTT
TRBJ2-1	TRBD2	many	TRBV5-1	CASSSGTSGPGGQFF	TGCGCCAGCAGCTCCGGGACTAGCGGGCCAGGAGGGCAGTTCTTC
TRBJ1-4	-	many	TRBV20-1	CSANVREKLFF	TGCAGTGCTAATGTGCGGGAAAAACTGTTTTTT
TRBJ2-1	-	few	TRBV5-1	CASSLGVRSYNEQFF	TGCGCCAGCAGCTTGGGAGTACGCTCCTACAATGAGCAGTTCTTC
TRBJ2-2	-	many	TRBV7-2	CASSSGRTNTGELFF	TGTGCCAGCAGCTCCGGACGGACGAACACCGGGGAGCTGTTTTTT
TRBJ2-7	-	many	TRBV20-1	CSALWIGNYEQYF	TGCAGCGCCCTATGGATAGGGAACTACGAGCAGTACTTC
TRBJ2-7	-	-	TRBV7-2	CASSPGRTSYEQYF	TGTGCCAGCAGCCCGGGACGGACCTCCTACGAGCAGTACTTC
TRBJ2-2	-	many	TRBV20-1	CSASRFAENTGELFF	TGCAGTGCTAGTAGGTTCGCGGAGAACACCGGGGAGCTGTTTTTT
TRBJ2-5	-	few	TRBV7-2	CASSLAGPPLETQYF	TGTGCCAGCAGCTTAGCGGGACCTCCCTTGGAGACCCAGTACTTC
TRBJ2-2	-	-	TRBV27	CASSYRRPTSTNTGELFF	TGTGCCAGCAGTTATAGACGACCAACCTCAACAAACACCGGGGAGCTGTTTTTT
TRBJ2-2	TRBD2	-	TRBV11-2	CASSLHPALAGVTGELFF	TGTGCCAGCAGCTTACATCCGGCACTAGCGGGAGTAACCGGGGAGCTGTTTTTT
TRBJ2-2	-	-	TRBV28	CASSLVGDNTGELFF	TGTGCCAGCAGTTTGGTAGGGGACAACACCGGGGAGCTGTTTTTT
TRBJ1-1	-	many	TRBV30	CAGSTMGGPEAFF	TGTGCCGGCAGTACGATGGGGGGACCTGAAGCTTTCTTT
TRBJ2-7	-	many	TRBV11-2	CASSLGAGTSYEQYF	TGTGCCAGCAGCTTAGGGGCAGGGACTTCCTACGAGCAGTACTTC
TRBJ2-1	TRBD2	many	TRBV27	CASSTAGSNEQFF	TGTGCCAGCAGTACAGCGGGAAGCAATGAGCAGTTCTTC
TRBJ2-3	TRBD2	-	TRBV3-1	CASSRARSTNRQAGMADTQYF	TGTGCCAGCAGCCGCGCGCGGTCAACCAACCGACAAGCGGGAATGGCAGATACGCAGTATTTT
TRBJ1-6	-	few	TRBV2	CASTGGSPLHF	TGTGCCAGCACTGGCGGTTCACCCCTCCACTTT
TRBJ2-1	-	many	TRBV28	CASSLINEQFF	TGTGCCAGCAGTTTAATTAATGAGCAGTTCTTC
TRBJ2-7	TRBD2	many	TRBV28	CASSNSGSSYEQYF	TGTGCCAGCAGTAATAGCGGGAGTAGTTACGAGCAGTACTTC
TRBJ2-7	-	many	TRBV12-3/TRBV12-4	CASSFRVSYEQYF	TGTGCCAGCAGTTTTAGGGTCTCCTACGAGCAGTACTTC
TRBJ2-1	TRBD2	many	TRBV10-3	CAIGQRGDEQFF	TGTGCCATCGGACAGCGGGGGGATGAGCAGTTCTTC
TRBJ2-7	TRBD2	many	TRBV28	CASSLTSGGDYEQYF	TGTGCCAGCAGTTTGACTAGCGGGGGCGACTACGAGCAGTACTTC
TRBJ2-7	TRBD2	many	TRBV28	CASRPGGTYEQYF	TGTGCCAGCAGACCGGGGGGGACCTACGAGCAGTACTTC
TRBJ2-3	-	many	TRBV5-1	CASSLWGPGPDTQYF	TGCGCCAGCAGCTTGTGGGGTCCAGGGCCAGATACGCAGTATTTT
TRBJ2-7	-	-	TRBV10-2	CASSETAGPSHYEQYF	TGCGCCAGCAGTGAAACCGCGGGACCCTCACATTACGAGCAGTACTTC
TRBJ2-1	TRBD2	many	TRBV5-1	CASSLNLGTSSYNEQFF	TGCGCCAGCAGCTTGAATCTAGGGACTAGCTCCTACAATGAGCAGTTCTTC
TRBJ2-2	-	many	TRBV29-1	CSVDGQKNTGELFF	TGCAGCGTTGATGGTCAGAAGAACACCGGGGAGCTGTTTTTT
TRBJ2-3	TRBD2	many	TRBV9	CASSGGLAGGPTDTQYF	TGTGCCAGCAGCGGGGGACTAGCGGGAGGGCCCACAGATACGCAGTATTTT
TRBJ2-7	-	many	TRBV7-4	CASSLDVPSSYEQYF	TGTGCCAGCAGCTTAGACGTCCCTAGCTCCTACGAGCAGTACTTC
TRBJ1-1	-	many	TRBV5-1	CASSNLGPNTEAFF	TGCGCCAGCAGCAACCTAGGCCCGAACACTGAAGCTTTCTTT
TRBJ1-6	-	-	TRBV12-3/TRBV12-4	CASSFIISYGGGNSPLHF	TGTGCCAGCAGTTTCATAATCTCCTACGGGGGAGGTAATTCACCCCTCCACTTT
TRBJ2-1	-	many	TRBV4-1	CASSQDVAGGGNEQFF	TGCGCCAGCAGCCAAGATGTTGCAGGGGGAGGCAATGAGCAGTTCTTC
TRBJ2-4	-	many	TRBV5-1	CASSLDPGGLPGDIQYF	TGCGCCAGCAGCTTGGATCCAGGAGGACTCCCGGGGGACATTCAGTACTTC
TRBJ1-2	TRBD1	many	TRBV29-1	CSVRTGIDYGYTF	TGCAGCGTGCGGACAGGGATCGACTATGGCTACACCTTC
TRBJ2-3	TRBD2	many	TRBV15	CATSGRTSGASTDTQYF	TGTGCCACCAGCGGCAGGACTAGCGGGGCCAGCACAGATACGCAGTATTTT
TRBJ2-7	-	many	TRBV28	CASSSLLEQYF	TGTGCCAGCAGTTCTCTTTTGGAGCAGTACTTC
TRBJ2-1	TRBD2	once	TRBV3-1	CASSQETSNFNEQFF	TGTGCCAGCAGCCAAGAGACTAGCAACTTCAATGAGCAGTTCTTC
TRBJ2-3	TRBD2	many	TRBV20-1	CSAVGPAGGTDTQYF	TGCAGTGCCGTAGGTCCAGCGGGGGGCACAGATACGCAGTATTTT
TRBJ2-2	-	-	TRBV7-2	CASRPSRTTWELFF	TGTGCCAGCAGACCCAGCCGTACGACCTGGGAGCTGTTTTTT
TRBJ2-2	-	many	TRBV5-1	CASRGSPNTGELFF	TGCGCCAGCAGGGGGTCCCCGAACACCGGGGAGCTGTTTTTT
TRBJ2-7	TRBD2	many	TRBV4-2	CASSQAGTSGLYEQYF	TGTGCCAGCAGCCAAGCAGGGACTAGCGGGTTATACGAGCAGTACTTC
TRBJ2-3	-	many	TRBV12-3/TRBV12-4	CASSLRASTDTQYF	TGTGCCAGCAGCCTCAGAGCTAGCACAGATACGCAGTATTTT
TRBJ1-2	-	many	TRBV6-1	CASSEAESLGYTF	TGTGCCAGCAGTGAAGCCGAGTCGCTCGGCTACACCTTC
TRBJ1-4	-	many	TRBV20-1	CSAVRTPDGEKLFF	TGCAGTGCAGTAAGGACGCCTGATGGAGAAAAACTGTTTTTT
TRBJ1-5	TRBD1	many	TRBV5-5	CASSRGWEGAQPQHF	TGTGCCAGCAGCAGAGGGTGGGAGGGGGCTCAGCCCCAGCATTTT
TRBJ2-1	TRBD1	many	TRBV27	CASSLSGGIYNEQFF	TGTGCCAGCAGCCTTTCAGGGGGCATCTACAATGAGCAGTTCTTC